The 20 T cell receptor beta chains below come from one sample, sequenced in a study of T cells in Graves' hyperthyroidism and ophthalmopathy. The TCR beta CDR3 regions underwent amplification using RNA transcripts as the source. HTBI primers were the set used in a first-round RT-PCR of the TCR CDR3. TCRdb fed the multiplex PCR reads into MiXCR, producing one record per CDR3 protein. The sample has about 400,000 distinct CDR3 sequences, more than 15% seen once; the top ten hold roughly 8%. The sample comprised blood. All receptors derive from a woman under 30 with Graves' hyperthyroidism.

The chain links TRBV18 to TRBJ2-2, with 11 bases fitting TRBD2. CDR1 and CDR2 from the germline V gene are KGHSH and LQKENI. J gave up 0 bases and V 2 bases, and 8 bases lay outside the gene matches. There are 19 residues in the CDR3. CDR3 amino acids: CASSPYRLAGGPNTGELFF. The CDR3 region has the DNA TGTGCCAGCTCACCATACCGTCTAGCGGGGGGACCGAACACCGGGGAGCTGTTTTTT.

This clonotype showed up many times. The chain is built from TRBV12-3 or TRBV12-4 and TRBJ1-4; D is possibly TRBD1 (5 bases). V gave up 6 bases and J gave up 4 bases, with 12 bases separating them. The CDR3 has 14 residues. The CDR3 DNA follows: TGTGCCAGCAGCTTGTGGGGGTTTAATGAAAAACTGTTTTTT. Protein sequence: CASSLWGFNEKLFF.

This clonotype was observed at least ten times. This chain connects TRBV6-5 to TRBJ2-3; D is possibly TRBD2 (6 bases). The ends were cut back, 0 bases at V and 4 bases at J, with 8 bases in the middle. The CDR3 extends over 14 amino acids. Germline values: CDR1 MNHEY, CDR2 SVGAGI. CDR3 amino acids: CASSYSTRADTQYF. The CDR3 nucleotides read TGTGCCAGCAGTTACTCGACTAGGGCAGATACGCAGTATTTT.

This clonotype came up many times. The CDR3 sequence is CASNIGRNTEAFF. CDR3 nucleotides: TGTGCCAGCAACATAGGGCGGAACACTGAAGCTTTCTTT. This chain joins TRBV6-1 and TRBJ1-1; D ambiguous. The CDR3 loop spans 13 amino acids. The V gene's germline CDR1 is MNHNS and CDR2 SASEGT. V lost 7 bases and J 1 base, leaving 10 bases between the germline ends.

This clonotype was counted at least ten times. The chain has TRBV11-3 and TRBJ2-7, with D possibly being TRBD2 (6 bases). The ends were cut back, 3 bases at V and 1 base at J, with 13 bases in the middle. Germline CDR1 and CDR2: SGHNT and YENEEA. This CDR3 has 15 amino acids. CDR3 sequence: CASSFPTRPSYEQYF. Written as DNA, the CDR3 is TGTGCCAGCAGCTTTCCGACTAGACCGTCCTACGAGCAGTACTTC.

Of note for this clonotype: This may be a read error: a much more frequent sequence differs by one nucleotide. The chain links TRBV6-5 to TRBJ2-3; D unresolved. Per the germline V gene, CDR1 is MNHEY and CDR2 is SVGAGI. The CDR3 is 16 residues long. V gave up 0 bases and J gave up 1 base, with 11 bases separating them. As DNA, the CDR3 is TGTGCCAGCAGTTACTCTAGTGGTGCCCGCACAGATACGCAGTATTTT. This encodes CASSYSSGARTDTQYF.

To note about this clonotype: Since no conserved phenylalanine or tryptophan closes the CDR3, a read error is the likely cause. The chain is built from TRBV9 and TRBJ1-1; D unclear. In germline, CDR1 is SGDLS, CDR2 YYNGEE. CDR3 length equals 13 residues. Trimming removed 4 bases from V and 1 base from J, with 8 bases in between. CDR3 bases: TGTGCCAGCAGCCCGTACGGGAACACTGAAGCTTTCCTT. Amino acid sequence: CASSPYGNTEAFL.

This clonotype was found many times. This sequence joins TRBV13 and TRBJ2-1, with TRBD1 as a possible D gene (5 bases). The CDR3 consists of 13 residues. Germline V gives CDR1 PRHDT, CDR2 FYEKMQ (reference sequence). V was cut by 2 bases and J by 4 bases, with 6 bases left in between. For the CDR3, the DNA is TGTGCCAGCAGCTTACGACAGTACAATGAGCAGTTCTTC. Its translation is CASSLRQYNEQFF.

The chain employs TRBV2 and TRBJ2-2, with D possibly matching TRBD1 (7 bases). V was pared by 5 bases and J by 7 bases, with 14 bases between. This CDR3 has 14 amino acids. Germline V gene lookup returns CDR1 SNHLY and CDR2 FYNNEI. The CDR3 nucleotides are TGTGCCAGCAGTCTCACAGGGGAGGTCGGGGAGCTGTTTTTT. This codes for CASSLTGEVGELFF.

The gene calls are TRBV9 and TRBJ2-1; no clear D gene. Germline values: CDR1 SGDLS, CDR2 YYNGEE. The CDR3 totals 15 residues. V was pared by 0 bases and J by 6 bases, with 13 bases between. CDR3 nucleotides: TGTGCCAGCAGCGTAGAAGTAGGAACTCTCAATGAGCAGTTCTTC. Translated: CASSVEVGTLNEQFF.

At least ten counts were recorded for this clonotype. The gene calls are TRBV7-9 and TRBJ2-5; D unresolved. Germline CDR1 is SEHNR and CDR2 is FQNEAQ (reference sequence). CDR3 size: 14 residues. V dropped 1 base and J dropped 4 bases, with 10 bases sitting between them. Here the CDR3 reads CASSLGLDGETQYF. For the CDR3, the DNA is TGTGCCAGCAGCTTAGGGCTAGACGGAGAGACCCAGTACTTC.

Many counts were recorded for this clonotype. This chain joins TRBV7-6 and TRBJ2-5; TRBD2 is a possible D gene (5 bases). The CDR3 covers 14 residues. V shed 5 bases and J shed 2 bases, with 12 bases lying between them. The germline gives CDR1 SGHVS, CDR2 FNYEAQ. The CDR3 reads CASSPYGVQETQYF. DNA of the CDR3: TGTGCCAGCAGCCCGTACGGGGTACAAGAGACCCAGTACTTC. The complete variable domain, with remaining parts taken from reference TRBV7-6 and TRBJ2-5, reads GAGVSQSPRYKVTKRGQDVALRCDPISGHVSLYWYRQALGQGPEFLTYFNYEAQQDKSGLPNDRFSAERPEGSISTLTIQRTEQRDSAMYRCASSPYGVQETQYFGPGTRLLVL.

This clonotype has only a few counts. The gene calls are TRBV2 and TRBJ1-5; a possible D gene is TRBD1 (6 bases). The CDR3 contains 15 residues. Trimming shortened V by 6 bases and J by 2 bases, and 14 bases separated the two germline ends. Per the germline V gene, CDR1 is SNHLY and CDR2 is FYNNEI. Here the CDR3 DNA reads TGTGCCAGCAGGGGAGGCGGGGGCGGCAATCAGCCCCAGCATTTT. Residues: CASRGGGGGNQPQHF.

This clonotype appeared many times. The chain joins TRBV5-1 to TRBJ2-7; TRBD2 matches 8 bases. The CDR3 is 17 residues long. With 0 bases clipped from V and 4 bases from J, the junction kept 12 bases outside the gene matches. Germline V gene sequence: CDR1 SGHRS, CDR2 YFSETQ. CDR3 nucleotides: TGCGCCAGCAGCTTGGGGGGCCGGGAGGGCCATATGTACGAGCAGTACTTC. As protein: CASSLGGREGHMYEQYF.

Details on this clonotype: At one of its ends the junction is not consistent with the germline gene, which may arise from a read error. V usage is TRBV6-1 and J usage is TRBJ1-1; D call uncertain. The germline V gene encodes CDR1 MNHNS and CDR2 SASEGT. This CDR3 region has 14 residues. The CDR3 loop reads CASSETGLGTEAFF. The CDR3 DNA reads as TGTGCCAGCAGTGAAACGGGCTTGGGAACTGAAGCCTTCTTT.

This clonotype was observed at least ten times. V gene TRBV6-4 combines with J gene TRBJ1-2; no clear D. Trimming left V 9 bases short and J 8 bases short, with 19 bases between. The CDR3 contains 13 residues. CDR1 is MRHNA, CDR2 SNTAGT, per germline. The CDR3 DNA follows: TGTGCCAGTCCCGACCGGCTTACCCGCGGCTACACCTTC. Protein product: CASPDRLTRGYTF.

This clonotype was counted only a few times. The chain uses TRBV24-1 and TRBJ2-5; D ambiguous. The length of the CDR3 is 14 residues. Per germline, CDR1 KGHDR and CDR2 SFDVKD. V lost 4 bases, J lost 1 base, and 9 bases lay in between. The CDR3 sequence is CATSERTVQETQYF. The CDR3 nucleotides are TGTGCCACCAGTGAGCGCACGGTCCAAGAGACCCAGTACTTC.

This clonotype has ten or more counts. The rearrangement joins TRBV7-8 to TRBJ1-2, with D perhaps matching TRBD1 (5 bases). CDR3 size: 15 residues. V lost 4 bases, J lost 2 bases, and 14 bases lay in between. Germline V gene data show CDR1 as SGHVS and CDR2 as FQNEAQ. The CDR3 sequence is CASSSPGRGNYGYTF. CDR3 DNA sequence: TGTGCCAGCAGCTCCCCGGGACGGGGGAACTATGGCTACACCTTC.

This clonotype has a count of ten or more. This chain links TRBV30 with TRBJ1-5, with D possibly TRBD1 on 6 matching bases. CDR1 is GTSNPN, CDR2 SVGIG, per germline (reference sequence). The CDR3 extends over 13 amino acids. Trimming removed 0 bases at V and 6 bases at J, with 9 bases between. In DNA form, the CDR3 reads TGTGCCTGGAGTGTACAGGGCACTCAGCCCCAGCATTTT. The encoded protein is CAWSVQGTQPQHF.

V usage is TRBV5-6 and J usage is TRBJ1-1; no clear D gene. The CDR3 loop spans 15 amino acids. Germline V gene lookup returns CDR1 SGHDT and CDR2 YYEEEE. The ends were cut back, 3 bases at V and 0 bases at J, with 12 bases in the middle. In DNA, the CDR3 is TGTGCCAGCAGCTCGCTAGAATCCATGAACACTGAAGCTTTCTTT. Protein sequence: CASSSLESMNTEAFF.